The 9 T cell receptor beta chains below come from one sample, sequenced in a study of cytomegalovirus exposure and HLA in healthy donors. TCRdb's table, derived via immunoSEQ multiplex PCR, lists solely in-frame clones and lacks some. Here the sample spans 250,000 to 400,000 clones, about nine tenths being singletons. The specimen was PBMCs. These receptors all come from a woman in her thirties in good health and CMV-seropositive.

The chain joins TRBV28 to TRBJ1-3, with D perhaps matching TRBD1 (6 bases). The CDR3 sequence is 16 residues long. CDR1 is MDHEN and CDR2 is SYDVKM in the germline V gene. Deletions cut 8 bases from V and 3 bases from J, with 20 bases between. CDR3 sequence reads: CASCGPGADYGNTIYF. CDR3 DNA: TGTGCCAGCTGCGGCCCGGGGGCGGATTATGGAAACACCATATATTTT.

The chain links TRBV4-3 to TRBJ2-3; weak D call: TRBD1 (6 bases). The CDR3 runs to 14 residues. Germline-derived CDR1 and CDR2 are LGHNA and YSLEER. V shed 0 bases and J shed 4 bases, with 8 bases lying between them. The CDR3 region has the DNA TGCGCCAGCAGCCAAGATTCAGGGGCAGATACGCAGTATTTT. Its translation is CASSQDSGADTQYF.

V and J are TRBV4-3 and TRBJ1-5, with D tentatively TRBD1 (5 bases). This CDR3 is 13 amino acids long. Germline V CDR1 and CDR2: LGHNA, YSLEER. Trimming cost V 1 base and J 4 bases, with 5 bases left between them. CDR3 nucleotides: TGCGCCAGCAGCCAAGGACAGAATCAGCCCCAGCATTTT. This encodes CASSQGQNQPQHF.

This chain joins TRBV30 and TRBJ2-2, with D possibly matching TRBD2 (6 bases). The V gene lost 3 bases and the J gene lost 0 bases, with 11 bases spanning the gap. The CDR3 is 15 amino acids. Germline CDR1 is GTSNPN and CDR2 is SVGIG (reference sequence). CDR3 sequence (DNA): TGTGCCTGGAGAAAAGGACTAACGAACACCGGGGAGCTGTTTTTT. Translation: CAWRKGLTNTGELFF.

This chain joins TRBV28 and TRBJ1-5, with D possibly matching TRBD1 (5 bases). The CDR3 is 15 amino acids. CDR1 and CDR2 (germline): MDHEN, SYDVKM. The V and J ends lost 5 bases and 1 base respectively, with 12 bases between them. In DNA form, the CDR3 reads TGTGCCAGCAGTCCCCCGGGGCGGAGCAATCAGCCCCAGCATTTT. This codes for CASSPPGRSNQPQHF. Complete variable domain (other parts from reference TRBV28 and TRBJ1-5): DVKVTQSSRYLVKRTGEKVFLECVQDMDHENMFWYRQDPGLGLRLIYFSYDVKMKEKGDIPEGYSVSREKKERFSLILESASTNQTSMYLCASSPPGRSNQPQHFGDGTRLSIL.

This chain joins TRBV18 and TRBJ2-5; 10 bases agree with TRBD1. The germline CDR1 and CDR2 sequences are KGHSH and LQKENI. The CDR3 has 15 amino acids. Trimming cost V 6 bases and J 5 bases; bases outside gene matches: 9. The CDR3 DNA follows: TGTGCCAGCTCCCAAGACAGGGGGCGTGGGGAGACCCAGTACTTC. It translates to CASSQDRGRGETQYF.

The chain uses TRBV6-6 and TRBJ2-1; 8 bases are a match to TRBD2. From germline, CDR1 is MNHNY and CDR2 SVGAGI (reference sequence). Germline trimming cut 7 bases from V and 9 bases from J; bases unmatched to any gene: 11. The CDR3 has 14 amino acids. CDR3 residues: CASTSWLAGTEQFF. In nucleotides, the CDR3 is TGTGCCAGCACAAGTTGGCTAGCGGGTACTGAGCAGTTCTTC.

This clone showed up just a few times. The CDR3 reads CATSRDQLGPYEQYF. In nucleotides, the CDR3 is TGTGCCACCAGCAGAGATCAACTAGGGCCCTACGAGCAGTACTTC. The chain is built from TRBV15 and TRBJ2-7, with D possibly being TRBD2 (5 bases). Trimming left V 0 bases short and J 2 bases short, with 11 bases between. This CDR3 is built from 15 residues. CDR1 and CDR2 (germline): LNHNV, YYDKDF (reference sequence).

The J gene is TRBJ2-6, the V gene TRBV11-3, with 8 bases matching TRBD1. V was pared by 2 bases and J by 2 bases, with 2 bases of the junction left unmatched. Germline V gives CDR1 SGHNT, CDR2 YENEEA. The CDR3 runs to 16 residues. The DNA of the CDR3 is TGTGCCAGCAGCTTACAGGGGGCAGCTGGGGCCAACGTCCTGACTTTC. As protein: CASSLQGAAGANVLTF. The entire variable domain, with the rest obtained from reference TRBV11-3 and TRBJ2-6, is as follows: EAGVVQSPRYKIIEKKQPVAFWCNPISGHNTLYWYLQNLGQGPELLIRYENEEAVDDSQLPKDRFSAERLKGVDSTLKIQPAELGDSAVYLCASSLQGAAGANVLTFGAGSRLTVL.